This TCR beta chain is drawn from a study of blood T cells in healthy people across ages. The germline CDR1 and CDR2 sequences are LNHDA and SQIVND (reference sequence). V was shortened by 3 bases and J by 1 base, with 13 bases between the two germline ends. The CDR3 is 15 residues long. It was with a sample-barcoded 5' primer and a J-beta primer mix that a second PCR of roughly 6 to 12 cycles was run. Each cDNA molecule was tagged by a template-switch adaptor with 12 random nucleotides. One entry per CDR3 protein results from TCRdb running MiXCR on the 5' RACE reads. The table includes approximately 800,000 distinct CDR3 sequences, about 61% detected once.

This TCR was sampled from a man in his forties in good health. The chain employs TRBV19 and TRBJ2-7, with a tentative D call TRBD2 (6 bases). Specimen: blood. The CDR3 nucleotides read TGTGCCAGTAGTATTGTCTTCGGAGGGTCCTACGAGCAGTACTTC. Translated, it gives CASSIVFGGSYEQYF.